This T cell receptor beta chain was sequenced during a study of blood T cells in healthy people across ages. Notes on the study in general: Expanded clonotype shifts may have been confounded, as the donors had an unknown CMV status. Estimates based on one million T cells were treated as lower bounds. PBMCs went unsorted, and a conclusive naive versus antigen-experienced comparison was therefore prevented.

This clonotype has just a few counts. Its antigen is undetermined. For the second PCR, which ran for about 7 to 12 cycles, a sample-barcoded 5' primer and a J-beta primer mix were used. TCRdb independently ran MiXCR on the 5' RACE reads; one entry per CDR3 protein. The table records about 280,000 distinct CDR3 sequences, roughly a quarter of them present only once. The CDR3 contains 15 residues. Germline V gene data show CDR1 as SGHDN and CDR2 as FVKESK. This TCR came from a woman aged 70 to 79 in good health. Material for sequencing was blood. The J gene is TRBJ2-5, the V gene TRBV14; 11 bases match TRBD2. The J call could be wrong; TRBJ2-7 is a better fit for the DNA end. The CDR3 here is CASSRTSGGAYEQYF. DNA for the CDR3: TGTGCCAGCAGCCGCACTAGCGGGGGAGCCTACGAGCAGTACTTC.